A selection of T cell receptor beta chains follows, all from one sample in a study of CD8+ T cells in alopecia areata. Produced via immunoSEQ multiplex PCR; TCRdb's table is partial and in-frame only. The data show about 210,000 clones, over 60% seen once. The material was CD4+ T cells sorted from blood, obtained at week 4, from a patient treated with tofacitinib. The source of these receptors is a human donor with alopecia areata. CDR3s include the opening cysteine and the closing phenylalanine or tryptophan. The D gene is left open where the match is weak. Clone size is given for some rows only: seen once, a few or many times, or a class if the clone is expanded.

v_call	clone_size	j_call	d_call	cdr3_aa	cdr3_nt
TRBV6-5	.	TRBJ2-7	.	CASSYSGSKTYEQYF	TGTGCCAGCAGTTACTCGGGCAGCAAAACCTACGAGCAGTACTTC
TRBV9	.	TRBJ2-3	.	CASSVGVADTQYF	TGTGCCAGCAGCGTAGGAGTGGCAGATACGCAGTATTTT
TRBV7-2	.	TRBJ1-3	.	CASTRRGDSGNTIYF	TGTGCCAGCACGCGACGGGGAGACTCTGGAAACACCATATATTTT
TRBV6-5	.	TRBJ2-2	.	CASSPRWQATGELFF	TGTGCCAGCAGTCCCCGTTGGCAGGCGACCGGGGAGCTGTTTTTT
TRBV10-3	.	TRBJ1-2	TRBD1	CAISSETGGYGYTF	TGTGCCATCTCCTCCGAGACAGGGGGCTATGGCTACACCTTC
TRBV7-8	.	TRBJ1-6	.	CASSPGGGGYNSPLHF	TGTGCCAGCAGCCCCGGGGGGGGTGGATATAATTCACCCCTCCACTTT
TRBV6-5	.	TRBJ1-2	.	CASRTQGRDGYTF	TGTGCCAGCAGGACACAGGGACGGGATGGCTACACCTTC
TRBV5-6	.	TRBJ2-7	.	CASIPSGKSYEQYF	TGTGCCAGCATTCCATCAGGGAAGAGCTACGAGCAGTACTTC
TRBV20-1	.	TRBJ2-3	.	CSASSDTQYF	TGCAGTGCTAGTTCAGATACGCAGTATTTT
TRBV11-2	.	TRBJ2-5	TRBD1	CASSFRQGEWETQYF	TGTGCCAGCAGCTTCCGACAGGGCGAGTGGGAGACCCAGTACTTC
TRBV19	.	TRBJ1-1	.	CASSLGRLPTEAFF	TGTGCCAGTAGTCTAGGCAGGTTACCCACTGAAGCTTTCTTT
TRBV12-5	.	TRBJ2-3	.	CASGWTVQDTQYF	TGTGCTAGTGGATGGACAGTTCAAGATACGCAGTATTTT
TRBV7-2	many	TRBJ2-1	.	CASSPDWVEQFF	TGTGCCAGCAGCCCAGATTGGGTTGAGCAGTTCTTC
TRBV5-1	.	TRBJ1-1	.	CASSFSGGRIEAFF	TGCGCCAGCAGCTTTTCGGGGGGAAGGATTGAAGCTTTCTTT
TRBV7-9	few	TRBJ1-1	.	CASSVEVWGAVMNTEAFF	TGTGCCAGCAGCGTAGAGGTGTGGGGGGCCGTTATGAACACTGAAGCTTTCTTT
TRBV4-1	.	TRBJ2-1	.	CASSPPGGNEQFF	TGCGCCAGCAGCCCCCCCGGAGGGAATGAGCAGTTCTTC
TRBV7-2	few	TRBJ1-1	.	CASSSQVNTEAFF	TGTGCCAGCAGCTCTCAGGTGAACACTGAAGCTTTCTTT
TRBV5-6	once	TRBJ1-6	.	CASSLREGSSPLHF	TGTGCCAGCAGCTTGAGAGAGGGGAGTTCACCCCTCCACTTT
TRBV7-8	.	TRBJ2-1	TRBD2	CASSPQRGTTRNEQFF	TGTGCCAGCAGCCCCCAGCGGGGGACGACTCGCAATGAGCAGTTCTTC
TRBV7-9	few	TRBJ2-6	TRBD1	CASSVGQGSPGANVLTF	TGTGCCAGCAGCGTGGGACAGGGATCCCCTGGGGCCAACGTCCTGACTTTC
TRBV5-4	.	TRBJ1-1	.	CASSPEPMNTEAFF	TGTGCCAGCAGCCCTGAACCCATGAACACTGAAGCTTTCTTT
TRBV5-1	few	TRBJ2-5	.	CASSPGHPGETQYF	TGCGCCAGCAGCCCCGGCCATCCGGGAGAGACCCAGTACTTC
TRBV30	once	TRBJ1-5	.	CALGEGGTQHF	TGTGCGCTCGGCGAGGGGGGGACCCAGCATTTT
TRBV2	.	TRBJ1-2	.	CASSGGQTYGYTF	TGTGCCAGCAGTGGCGGACAGACCTATGGCTACACCTTC
TRBV6-5	.	TRBJ1-1	.	CASSLIRVRNTEAFF	TGTGCCAGCAGCCTTATCAGGGTGAGGAACACTGAAGCTTTCTTT
TRBV29-1	.	TRBJ2-3	TRBD2	CSVRTSGGTDTQYF	TGCAGCGTGCGGACTAGCGGGGGCACAGATACGCAGTATTTT
TRBV4-3	.	TRBJ2-2	TRBD1	CASSQDLQRTGITGELFF	TGCGCCAGCAGCCAAGATCTTCAGCGGACAGGGATCACCGGGGAGCTGTTTTTT
TRBV25-1	.	TRBJ2-1	.	CASSESAVYNEQFF	TGTGCCAGCAGTGAATCAGCGGTCTACAATGAGCAGTTCTTC
TRBV5-1	.	TRBJ2-3	TRBD2	CASSNSGDSTDTQYF	TGCGCCAGCAGCAATAGCGGGGATAGCACAGATACGCAGTATTTT
TRBV9	few	TRBJ2-3	.	CASSVDTWNTDTQYF	TGTGCCAGCAGCGTAGACACTTGGAACACAGATACGCAGTATTTT
TRBV29-1	.	TRBJ1-1	.	CSVSRTGNTEAFF	TGCAGCGTCTCCCGGACGGGGAACACTGAAGCTTTCTTT
TRBV4-3	.	TRBJ1-4	TRBD1	CASSQGFLGGAGGYEKLFF	TGCGCCAGCAGCCAAGGTTTTTTAGGCGGAGCAGGGGGGTATGAAAAACTGTTTTTT
TRBV7-2	.	TRBJ1-2	TRBD1	CASSPTTGGYGYTF	TGTGCCAGCAGCCCTACCACAGGGGGCTATGGCTACACCTTC
TRBV21-1	.	TRBJ2-2	.	CASSRDSGTGELFF	TGTGCCAGCAGCCGGGACAGCGGCACCGGGGAGCTGTTTTTT
TRBV7-2	.	TRBJ2-3	TRBD2	CASSLWAGVSTDTQYF	TGTGCCAGCAGCTTGTGGGCGGGGGTGAGCACAGATACGCAGTATTTT
TRBV10-3	.	TRBJ2-6	TRBD1	CAIRARTGGSGANVLTF	TGTGCCATCAGGGCCCGGACAGGGGGCTCTGGGGCCAACGTCCTGACTTTC
TRBV7-8	.	TRBJ2-1	.	CASSLEHNEQFF	TGTGCCAGCAGCTTAGAGCACAATGAGCAGTTCTTC
TRBV6-5	.	TRBJ1-6	.	CASSLNAPGLNSPLHF	TGTGCCAGCAGTTTGAATGCCCCAGGACTTAATTCACCCCTCCACTTT
TRBV4-1	.	TRBJ1-5	.	CASSQEAAYSNQPQHF	TGCGCCAGCAGCCAAGAGGCGGCGTATAGCAATCAGCCCCAGCATTTT
TRBV28	.	TRBJ1-2	.	CASSIGPYGYTF	TGTGCCAGCAGTATAGGCCCATATGGCTACACCTTC
TRBV7-9	.	TRBJ2-5	.	CASSLGALQETQYF	TGTGCCAGCAGCTTAGGGGCCCTCCAAGAGACCCAGTACTTC
TRBV4-1	.	TRBJ1-2	.	CASSQDWRRGYTF	TGCGCCAGCAGCCAAGATTGGAGGCGGGGCTACACCTTC
TRBV7-9	once	TRBJ2-5	.	CASSLGTRETQYF	TGTGCCAGCAGCTTAGGAACCCGAGAGACCCAGTACTTC
TRBV5-4	.	TRBJ2-7	.	CASSLGLNYEQYF	TGTGCCAGCAGCTTGGGGCTAAACTACGAGCAGTACTTC
TRBV30	.	TRBJ2-5	.	CAWSRGGFQETQYF	TGTGCCTGGAGTCGTGGGGGATTCCAAGAGACCCAGTACTTC
TRBV5-6	many	TRBJ2-5	.	CASSLGLSNVETQYF	TGTGCCAGCAGCTTGGGTCTGAGCAATGTAGAGACCCAGTACTTC
TRBV9	.	TRBJ1-2	TRBD1	CASSALGQGYGYTF	TGTGCCAGCAGCGCCCTGGGACAGGGGTATGGCTACACCTTC
TRBV5-1	.	TRBJ1-6	TRBD1	CASSSGTVNSPLHF	TGCGCCAGCAGCTCCGGGACAGTTAATTCACCCCTCCACTTT
TRBV29-1	few	TRBJ2-5	.	CSVEAETQYF	TGCAGCGTTGAGGCAGAGACCCAGTACTTC
TRBV11-2	few	TRBJ1-2	.	CASSLGANYGYTF	TGTGCCAGCAGCTTAGGAGCTAACTATGGCTACACCTTC
TRBV2	few	TRBJ2-7	.	CASSVRGSYEQYF	TGTGCCAGCAGTGTCCGGGGATCCTACGAGCAGTACTTC
TRBV7-9	.	TRBJ2-3	.	CAADEAGSDTQYF	TGTGCCGCGGATGAGGCAGGGTCAGATACGCAGTATTTT
TRBV30	.	TRBJ1-6	.	CAWAQQGIYNSPLHF	TGTGCCTGGGCTCAACAGGGAATCTATAATTCACCCCTCCACTTT
TRBV29-1	few	TRBJ2-2	TRBD1	CSVQGQGGTGELFF	TGCAGCGTTCAGGGACAGGGGGGGACCGGGGAGCTGTTTTTT
TRBV6-5	.	TRBJ1-2	TRBD1	CASSGTGGTRGYTF	TGTGCCAGCAGTGGGACAGGGGGCACGAGGGGCTACACCTTC
TRBV7-2	.	TRBJ2-7	TRBD2	CASSPPGLAGGYEQYF	TGTGCCAGCAGCCCCCCCGGCTTAGCGGGCGGCTACGAGCAGTACTTC
TRBV10-2	few	TRBJ2-5	TRBD1	CASKQGVETQYF	TGCGCCAGCAAGCAGGGGGTAGAGACCCAGTACTTC
TRBV6-6	.	TRBJ1-2	.	CASSRDNTPIYGYTF	TGTGCCAGCAGCCGCGACAACACTCCTATCTATGGCTACACCTTC